Detailed here is one T cell receptor (beta chain). The data stem from a study of blood T cell repertoires in COVID-19. V was clipped by 5 bases and J by 6 bases; unmatched bases: 9. CDR1 is SNHLY and CDR2 is FYNNEI in the germline V gene. The CDR3 is 14 residues long. In the source study's methods: Counts of nucleated cells, estimated from reference gene primer amplification, were obtained. The data were produced by immunoSEQ multiplex PCR, yet TCRdb's version contains in-frame clones alone and is incomplete. V, J and clone size reflect that table, while D and trimming were determined from the DNA. The sample lists around 15,000 clones; roughly nine tenths were seen once.

This chain connects TRBV2 to TRBJ1-1, with 7 nucleotides matching TRBD1. The receptor's source is a man older than 75 with acute or convalescent COVID-19. Source material: peripheral blood. CDR3 protein: CASSPIPDRAEAFF. The CDR3 DNA is TGTGCCAGCAGTCCGATACCTGACAGGGCTGAAGCTTTCTTT.